One and the same sample provided the 28 T cell receptor beta chains below, sequenced in a study of Graves' ophthalmopathy and Graves' hyperthyroidism. The TCR beta CDR3 regions underwent amplification from RNA transcripts. HTBI primers primed a first-round RT-PCR, and a second-round multiplex PCR followed. TCRdb used MiXCR to reprocess the multiplex PCR reads, holding one entry per CDR3 protein. The repertoire consists of 500,000 to 600,000 distinct CDR3 sequences, with under 45% occurring once and the leading ten covering over 3.5%. The sequenced sample was peripheral blood or thyroid tissue (not recorded which). These receptors were collected from an adult man with Graves' hyperthyroidism.

This clonotype was counted between two and nine times. The chain joins TRBV7-3 to TRBJ2-5; no definite D call. The CDR3 runs to 10 residues. V was pared by 2 bases and J by 9 bases, with 4 bases between. CDR1 and CDR2 (germline): SGHTA, FQGTGA. This chain's CDR3 is CASSLAPQYF. CDR3 nucleotide sequence: TGTGCCAGCAGCTTAGCCCCCCAGTACTTC.

This chain connects TRBV6-1 to TRBJ2-7, with a weak D call TRBD1 (5 bases). Germline values: CDR1 MNHNS, CDR2 SASEGT. Trimming took off 2 bases at V and 7 bases at J, with 15 bases between the two ends. This CDR3 is 14 amino acids long. The CDR3, as DNA: TGTGCCAGCAGTGAACAGGGTTGGGGTTTAGAGCAGTACTTC. As protein: CASSEQGWGLEQYF.

The J gene is TRBJ1-2, the V gene TRBV12-3 or TRBV12-4; 7 bases line up with TRBD1. J lost 5 bases, V lost 7 bases, and 13 bases had no gene match. This CDR3 has 15 amino acids. The CDR3 here is CASTLTTGRGYGYTF. The CDR3 DNA reads as TGTGCCAGCACCTTGACGACAGGGAGGGGGTATGGCTACACCTTC.

This clonotype was counted at least ten times. Written as DNA, the CDR3 is TGTGCCAGCAGTTACTCGCGGGGGTTGAACACTGAAGCTTTCTTT. Translating gives CASSYSRGLNTEAFF. The chain couples TRBV6-5 to TRBJ1-1, with D possibly being TRBD1 (5 bases). In germline, CDR1 is MNHEY, CDR2 SVGAGI. The CDR3 length is 15 residues. Deletions cut 0 bases from V and 0 bases from J, with 8 bases between.

Turning to this clonotype: This clone may be a read error of a much larger clone one base away. The conserved phenylalanine or tryptophan normally closing the CDR3 is absent here, so this likely arose from a read error. V gene TRBV7-9 combines with J gene TRBJ1-5, with D uncertain. CDR1 SEHNR and CDR2 FQNEAQ come from the germline V gene (reference sequence). This CDR3 comprises 16 residues. Trimming cost V 1 base and J 0 bases, with 10 bases left between them. The CDR3 DNA follows: TGTGCCAGCAGCTTAGGTACAGACGGTAGCAATCAGCCCCAGCATCTT. This translates into CASSLGTDGSNQPQHL.

This clonotype has more than one count but fewer than ten. This rearrangement joins TRBV9 to TRBJ2-1; D is undetermined. The CDR3 loop spans 14 amino acids. Germline loops: CDR1 SGDLS, CDR2 YYNGEE. Trimming stripped 0 bases from V and 6 bases from J, with 10 bases between. In DNA, the CDR3 is TGTGCCAGCAGCGTAGCAGCAAGGAGCAATGAGCAGTTCTTC. Encoded protein: CASSVAARSNEQFF.

The table lists this clonotype with a few counts. This rearrangement joins TRBV5-4 to TRBJ1-1; D gene uncertain. This CDR3 is built from 14 residues. The germline V and J ends were trimmed by 3 bases and 1 base, with 10 bases remaining between them. Germline V lookup: CDR1 SGHNT, CDR2 YYREEE (reference sequence). CDR3 coding DNA: TGTGCCAGCAGCTCGTTGATAAAGAACACTGAAGCTTTCTTT. As protein: CASSSLIKNTEAFF.

This chain links TRBV7-8 with TRBJ2-1; D is undetermined. CDR1 and CDR2 from the germline V gene are SGHVS and FQNEAQ. CDR3 length equals 12 residues. V was trimmed by 4 bases and J by 8 bases, leaving 9 bases between them. The CDR3 loop is CASSSSGDEQFF. The CDR3 DNA reads as TGTGCCAGCAGCTCGTCTGGGGATGAGCAGTTCTTC.

This chain joins TRBV2 and TRBJ2-7; D may correspond to TRBD1 or TRBD2 (6 bases each). Germline lookup yields CDR1 SNHLY and CDR2 FYNNEI. The CDR3 has 12 residues. CDR3 coding DNA: TGTGCTTTCCACGGGGGCCCCTACGAGCAGTACTTC. Its translation: CAFHGGPYEQYF.

This clonotype has just a few counts. The chain combines TRBV30 with TRBJ2-6; D not resolved. V lost 5 bases to trimming and J lost 0 bases, with 8 bases between them. Germline-derived CDR1 and CDR2 are GTSNPN and SVGIG (reference sequence). The CDR3 has 14 residues. The CDR3 sequence: CAWSETSGANVLTF. The CDR3, as DNA: TGTGCCTGGTCGGAAACCTCTGGGGCCAACGTCCTGACTTTC.

This clonotype was observed many times. J is TRBJ1-5 and V is TRBV7-6; D might be TRBD1 (5 bases). The CDR3 is 15 amino acids. Germline assignment: CDR1 SGHVS and CDR2 FNYEAQ. V gave up 0 bases and J gave up 4 bases, with 10 bases separating them. The CDR3 protein is CASSLAAGWNQPQHF. The CDR3 nucleotides are TGTGCCAGCAGCTTAGCGGCAGGGTGGAATCAGCCCCAGCATTTT.

This chain connects TRBV7-9 to TRBJ1-3; 9 nucleotides line up with TRBD1. The CDR3 is 16 residues long. With V trimmed by 4 bases and J by 8 bases, 12 bases remained unmatched. The germline gives CDR1 SEHNR, CDR2 FQNEAQ (reference sequence). The CDR3 bases are TGTGCCAGCAGCTCAGAGTACAGGGGGCTAGAAGACACCATATATTTT. Amino acids: CASSSEYRGLEDTIYF.

This chain uses TRBV29-1 with TRBJ2-5; D uncertain. Germline V gives CDR1 SQVTM, CDR2 ANQGSEA. The CDR3 length is 11 residues. V was shortened by 5 bases and J by 5 bases, with 9 bases between the two germline ends. The CDR3 sequence: CSVIPRETQYF. CDR3 bases: TGCAGCGTTATCCCGAGGGAGACCCAGTACTTC.

V usage is TRBV25-1 and J usage is TRBJ1-5; 7 nucleotides align to TRBD1. Trimming removed 8 bases from V and 8 bases from J; junction bases left unmatched: 12. This CDR3 spans 14 amino acids. Germline V lookup: CDR1 MGHDK, CDR2 SYGVNS. The CDR3 loop is CASSPSQGPEPQHF. The DNA for the CDR3 is TGTGCCAGCTCGCCATCACAGGGGCCGGAGCCCCAGCATTTT.

This chain joins TRBV7-2 and TRBJ1-1, with D tentatively TRBD1 (6 bases). Trimming shortened V by 3 bases and J by 8 bases, and 10 bases separated the two germline ends. Germline CDR1 and CDR2: SGHTA and FQGNSA. The CDR3 is 12 residues long. CDR3 nucleotides: TGTGCCAGCAGCTTCTACGACAGGGAAGCTTTCTTT. Its translation is CASSFYDREAFF.

The chain couples TRBV6-6 to TRBJ1-1; D is ambiguous. CDR3 size: 14 residues. V dropped 0 bases and J dropped 11 bases, with 16 bases sitting between them. The germline V gene has CDR1 MNHNY and CDR2 SVGAGI (reference sequence). In DNA, the CDR3 is TGTGCCAGCAGTTACTCGAGCGGGGTTACGTCGGCTTTCTTT. Protein: CASSYSSGVTSAFF.

There are many counts of this clonotype. The chain couples TRBV25-1 to TRBJ1-1; D is possibly TRBD1 (6 bases). Germline CDR1 is MGHDK and CDR2 is SYGVNS. V shed 8 bases and J shed 0 bases, with 16 bases lying between them. The CDR3 loop spans 15 amino acids. CDR3 residues: CASSPITGLNTEAFF. CDR3 bases: TGTGCCAGCTCACCCATAACAGGGTTGAACACTGAAGCTTTCTTT. Full variable domain (outside the CDR3, taken from reference TRBV25-1 and TRBJ1-1): EADIYQTPRYLVIGTGKKITLECSQTMGHDKMYWYQQDPGMELHLIHYSYGVNSTEKGDLSSESTVSRIRTEHFPLTLESARPSHTSQYLCASSPITGLNTEAFFGQGTRLTVV.

The chain joins TRBV6-4 to TRBJ2-5, with D unresolved. CDR3 length equals 13 residues. V was cut by 4 bases and J by 1 base, with 7 bases left in between. Germline CDR1 and CDR2: MRHNA and SNTAGT. CDR3 sequence: CASSARAQETQYF. The CDR3 DNA follows: TGTGCCAGCAGTGCTCGGGCCCAAGAGACCCAGTACTTC.

V is TRBV20-1 and J is TRBJ2-7; D is unresolved. The germline gives CDR1 DFQATT, CDR2 SNEGSKA (reference sequence). Trimming removed 6 bases from V and 2 bases from J, with 11 bases in between. CDR3 length: 12 amino acids. Here the CDR3 DNA reads TGCAGTGCCGGACGGCCTACCTACGAGCAGTACTTC. Translated, it gives CSAGRPTYEQYF.

This chain joins TRBV12-3 or TRBV12-4 and TRBJ1-4; 9 bases are a match to TRBD1. Germline trimming cut 5 bases from V and 6 bases from J; bases unmatched to any gene: 4. This CDR3 is 14 amino acids long. This CDR3 reads CASSQQGADEKLFF. In DNA, the CDR3 is TGTGCCAGCAGTCAACAGGGGGCAGATGAAAAACTGTTTTTT.

This clonotype was detected once. The final CDR3 position lacks the conserved phenylalanine or tryptophan, pointing to a likely read error. V gene TRBV5-4 combines with J gene TRBJ1-2, with 8 positions matching TRBD1. The CDR3 runs to 17 residues. V shed 0 bases and J 6 bases; nucleotides not matched to a gene: 13. Germline V gives CDR1 SGHNT, CDR2 YYREEE (reference sequence). CDR3 sequence (DNA): TGTGCCAGCAGCTTGGCGGACAGGGCATATTCGGTAGATGGCTACACCCTC. This sequence encodes CASSLADRAYSVDGYTL.

This clonotype was seen repeatedly, ten times or more. The genes are TRBV20-1 and TRBJ2-7; 8 bases are shared with TRBD1. The CDR3 has 14 residues. The trim removed 0 bases at V and 2 bases at J, leaving 3 bases unmatched. Germline values: CDR1 DFQATT, CDR2 SNEGSKA (reference sequence). In DNA, the CDR3 is TGCAGTGCTAGAGAGCCAGGGGGCCCCTACGAGCAGTACTTC. Its protein product is CSAREPGGPYEQYF.

The V and J genes are TRBV29-1 and TRBJ2-5; 7 bases map to TRBD2. The CDR3 has 12 amino acids. Germline loops: CDR1 SQVTM, CDR2 ANQGSEA. V was pared by 4 bases and J by 3 bases, with 2 bases of the junction left unmatched. CDR3 sequence: CSVGGGKETQYF. In DNA, the CDR3 is TGCAGCGTTGGGGGAGGGAAAGAGACCCAGTACTTC.

The chain uses TRBV2 and TRBJ1-2, with 8 bases identical to TRBD1. The CDR3 totals 12 residues. Germline CDR1 reads SNHLY; CDR2 reads FYNNEI. The CDR3: CAPGGWNYGYTF. CDR3 DNA sequence: TGTGCACCAGGGGGCTGGAACTATGGCTACACCTTC.

About this clonotype itself: A single base separates this from a much larger clone, so it may be a read error. The chain is built from TRBV12-3 or TRBV12-4 and TRBJ2-2; TRBD2 might be the D (5 bases). The CDR3 is made up of 14 amino acids. CDR3 coding DNA: TGTGCCAGCAGTTCCACCCACGGAGCCGGGGAGCTGCTTTTT. It encodes CASSSTHGAGELLF.

This clonotype was recorded at least ten times. V gene TRBV11-2 combines with J gene TRBJ1-2; 8 nucleotides line up with TRBD1. Germline trimming cut 3 bases from V and 7 bases from J; bases unmatched to any gene: 7. The CDR3 covers 14 residues. The germline CDR1 and CDR2 sequences are SGHAT and FQNNGV. CDR3 nucleotides: TGTGCCAGCAGCTTGGATCCAGGGGGCTTTGGCTACACCTTC. Residues: CASSLDPGGFGYTF.

The rearrangement links TRBV25-1 to TRBJ2-6; TRBD1 is a possible D gene (5 bases). The CDR3 runs 16 residues. Germline V gene data show CDR1 as MGHDK and CDR2 as SYGVNS. The ends were cut back, 10 bases at V and 4 bases at J, with 20 bases in the middle. The CDR3 sequence: CATTPSWGLGANVLTF. CDR3 bases: TGTGCCACAACACCATCCTGGGGCCTAGGGGCCAACGTCCTGACTTTC.

The chain recombines TRBV7-2 with TRBJ2-5; TRBD2 might be the D (6 bases). Trimming shortened V by 5 bases and J by 2 bases, and 15 bases separated the two germline ends. This CDR3 region has 15 residues. Germline V CDR1 and CDR2: SGHTA, FQGNSA. The CDR3 protein is CASSQIGGEQETQYF. The CDR3 region has the DNA TGTGCCAGCAGCCAAATCGGCGGGGAACAAGAGACCCAGTACTTC.